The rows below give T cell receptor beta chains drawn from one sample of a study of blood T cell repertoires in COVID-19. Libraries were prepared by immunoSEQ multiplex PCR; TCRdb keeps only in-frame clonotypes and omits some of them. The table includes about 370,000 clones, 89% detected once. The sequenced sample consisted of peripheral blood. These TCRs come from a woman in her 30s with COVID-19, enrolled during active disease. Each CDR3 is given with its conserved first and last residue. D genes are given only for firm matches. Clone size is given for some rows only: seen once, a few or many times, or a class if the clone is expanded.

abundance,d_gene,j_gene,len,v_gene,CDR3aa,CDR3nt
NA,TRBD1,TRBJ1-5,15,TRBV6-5,CASRRYRGANQPQHF,TGTGCCAGCAGGCGTTACAGGGGTGCCAATCAGCCCCAGCATTTT
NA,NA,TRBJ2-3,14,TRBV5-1,CASSLVLGADTQYF,TGCGCCAGCAGCTTGGTCTTGGGAGCAGATACGCAGTATTTT
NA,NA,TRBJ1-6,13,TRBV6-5,CASSLDRNSPLHF,TGTGCCAGCAGCCTCGACAGAAATTCACCCCTCCACTTT
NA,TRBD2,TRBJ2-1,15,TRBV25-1,CASSEYGGGYNEQFF,TGTGCCAGCAGTGAGTACGGGGGGGGGTACAATGAGCAGTTCTTC
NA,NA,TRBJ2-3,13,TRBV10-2,CASNTGSAGSQYF,TGCGCCAGCAACACCGGTTCGGCGGGATCGCAGTATTTT
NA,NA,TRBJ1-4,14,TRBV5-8,CASTKGLGSEKLFF,TGTGCCAGCACCAAGGGACTAGGCTCTGAAAAACTGTTTTTT
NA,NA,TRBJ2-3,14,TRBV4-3,CASSQPGSGDTQYF,TGCGCCAGCAGCCAACCGGGGTCGGGAGATACGCAGTATTTT
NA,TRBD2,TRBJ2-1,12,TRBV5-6,CASSPGGARQFF,TGTGCCAGCAGCCCCGGGGGGGCCCGGCAGTTCTTC
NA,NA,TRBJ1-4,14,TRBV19,CASSIKGFGEKLFF,TGTGCCAGTAGTATAAAGGGGTTCGGGGAAAAACTGTTTTTT
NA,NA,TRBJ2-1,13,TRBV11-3,CASSRQEYNEQFF,TGTGCCAGCAGCCGACAGGAATACAATGAGCAGTTCTTC
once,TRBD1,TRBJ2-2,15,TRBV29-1,CSVGGQAANTGELFF,TGCAGCGTTGGGGGACAGGCGGCGAACACCGGGGAGCTGTTTTTT
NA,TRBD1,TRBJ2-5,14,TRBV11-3,CASSRWTGQETQYF,TGTGCCAGCAGCCGCTGGACAGGGCAAGAGACCCAGTACTTC
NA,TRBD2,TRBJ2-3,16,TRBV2,CASIRGIAGGPDTQYF,TGTGCCAGCATCCGGGGGATTGCGGGGGGGCCGGATACGCAGTATTTT
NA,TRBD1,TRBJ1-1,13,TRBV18,CASSLRDRAEAFF,TGTGCCAGCTCACTACGGGACAGAGCTGAAGCTTTCTTT
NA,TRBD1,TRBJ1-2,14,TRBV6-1,CASSEVRGNYGYTF,TGTGCCAGCAGTGAAGTCAGGGGGAACTATGGCTACACCTTC
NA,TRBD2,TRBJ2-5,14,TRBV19,CASSNASGYETQYF,TGTGCCAGTAGTAATGCTAGCGGTTATGAGACCCAGTACTTC